The clone carrying this TCR beta chain was picked up many times. The antigen is unknown. Trimming cost V 3 bases and J 5 bases, with 10 bases left between them. The CDR3 runs to 14 residues. Germline lookup yields CDR1 SEHNR and CDR2 FQNEAQ (reference sequence). The data stem from a study of neurological immune-mediated disorders. Study outcomes and limitations: It was HTLV-1-associated myelopathy that showed the most TCR clonal expansion, while multiple sclerosis showed the least, falling below healthy controls.

Among the participants, healthy controls were blood bank volunteers in Maryland, USA. From 15-18 subjects, over 160 million TCR-beta sequences were obtained in each sequencing run. TCRdb passed the 5' RACE reads through MiXCR, listing each CDR3 protein once. The sample gives around 18,000 distinct CDR3 sequences, roughly a fifth of which show up once; under 30% is in the top ten. The chain uses TRBV7-9 and TRBJ1-4, with D tentatively TRBD1 (5 bases). This sequence was found in a man between 50 and 59 years old in good health. Sequencing was done on a sample of PBMCs. The CDR3 here is CASSFWTPNEKLFF. The CDR3 DNA follows: TGTGCCAGCAGCTTCTGGACACCCAATGAAAAACTGTTTTTT.